Below are 17 T cell receptor beta chains sequenced from a single sample in a study of blood T cells in healthy people across ages. A second PCR of 7 to 11 cycles used a sample-barcoded 5' primer and a J-beta primer mix. Via MiXCR, TCRdb re-called the 5' RACE reads, giving one row per CDR3 protein. Of about 650,000 distinct CDR3 sequences listed, about 30% are singletons. Sequencing was carried out using blood. These receptors came from a woman over 75 in good health.

This clonotype was picked up many times. J is TRBJ2-5 and V is TRBV7-2; weak D call: TRBD1 (5 bases). This CDR3 is built from 14 residues. Germline CDR1 and CDR2: SGHTA and FQGNSA. Between the trimmed V and J ends, which lost 3 bases and 2 bases, there was a span of 10 bases. CDR3 in DNA: TGTGCCAGCAGCTTTCAGGGTGGACAAGAGACCCAGTACTTC. Protein product: CASSFQGGQETQYF.

A remark on this clonotype: A single base separates this from a much larger clone, so it may be a read error. This chain links TRBV6-1 with TRBJ2-7; 8 bases agree with TRBD1. V was pared by 6 bases and J by 7 bases, with 11 bases of the junction left unmatched. The germline V gene has CDR1 MNHNS and CDR2 SASEGT. The CDR3 sequence is 14 residues long. CDR3 DNA: TGTGCCAGCAGGGGATCGACAGGGGTGGATGAGCAGTACTTC. Protein product: CASRGSTGVDEQYF.

The V call is TRBV7-6, the J call TRBJ2-2, with 8 bases matching TRBD1. The V gene's germline CDR1 is SGHVS and CDR2 FNYEAQ. CDR3 length: 16 amino acids. Germline trimming cut 1 base from V and 4 bases from J; bases unmatched to any gene: 5. The CDR3 DNA sequence: TGTGCCAGCAGCTTAGTGTCAGGGGGCGGCACCGGGGAGCTGTTTTTT. Translated, it gives CASSLVSGGGTGELFF.

This clonotype was recorded once. This clone may be a read error of a much larger clone one base away. This sequence joins TRBV20-1 and TRBJ2-1; D not certain. This CDR3 comprises 14 residues. CDR1 is DFQATT and CDR2 is SNEGSKA in the germline V gene (reference sequence). Trimming cost V 0 bases and J 6 bases, with 12 bases left between them. The CDR3 spells CSARDPGRSNEQFF. In DNA form, the CDR3 reads TGCAGTGCTAGAGATCCAGGCAGAAGCAATGAGCAGTTCTTC.

At least ten counts were recorded for this clonotype. The rearrangement joins TRBV30 to TRBJ2-7; tentative D call: TRBD2 (5 bases). The CDR3 is 14 amino acids. Trimming took off 1 base at V and 6 bases at J, with 16 bases between the two ends. Germline-derived CDR1 and CDR2 are GTSNPN and SVGIG (reference sequence). In DNA, the CDR3 is TGTGCCTGGAGTGACGGACGGGAAATTGGCGAGCAGTACTTC. Its protein product is CAWSDGREIGEQYF.

A few counts support this clonotype. The rearrangement joins TRBV21-1 to TRBJ2-3; the D segment call TRBD1 is taken from the table without a DNA check. TRBV21-1 is assigned pseudogene status. The CDR3 contains 15 residues. CDR3 sequence (DNA): TGTGCCAGCAGCACCGGACAGGGGGGAGCAGATACGCAGTATTTT. Its protein product is CASSTGQGGADTQYF.

The table lists this clonotype with many counts. The chain is built from TRBV12-3 or TRBV12-4 and TRBJ1-2, with D possibly TRBD1 on 5 matching bases. The CDR3 loop spans 14 amino acids. With 7 bases removed from V and 2 bases from J, the gap between germline ends came to 14 bases. The CDR3 sequence is CASKNPGGNYGYTF. The CDR3, as DNA: TGTGCCAGCAAAAACCCCGGGGGGAACTATGGCTACACCTTC.

A remark on this clonotype: At one end the junction does not follow the germline gene, possibly because of a read error. The gene calls are TRBV7-3 and TRBJ2-7; D not resolved. This CDR3 is 13 amino acids long. Per the germline V gene, CDR1 is SGHTA and CDR2 is FQGTGA. The CDR3 loop is CASSLAGPPPFHF. The CDR3, as DNA: TGTGCCAGCAGCTTGGCAGGCCCACCTCCTTTTCACTTC.

This clonotype was picked up many times. The chain links TRBV2 to TRBJ2-5; 8 bases are shared with TRBD1. This CDR3 has 15 amino acids. Unmatched junction bases numbered 11, after V lost 6 bases and J lost 5 bases. The germline CDR1 and CDR2 sequences are SNHLY and FYNNEI. The CDR3 is CASSPRTGSRETQYF. Here the CDR3 DNA reads TGTGCCAGCAGCCCCAGGACAGGGAGTCGGGAGACCCAGTACTTC.

The chain joins TRBV7-9 to TRBJ2-5, with D unresolved. V dropped 4 bases and J dropped 5 bases, with 17 bases sitting between them. CDR1 SEHNR and CDR2 FQNEAQ come from the germline V gene (reference sequence). The CDR3 sequence is 15 residues long. CDR3 residues: CASSSKEHPWETQYF. The CDR3 region has the DNA TGTGCCAGCAGCTCCAAAGAACACCCCTGGGAGACCCAGTACTTC.

This clonotype was counted at least ten times. The chain links TRBV15 to TRBJ2-3; D unclear. The CDR3 consists of 15 residues. V lost 2 bases and J lost 0, with 9 bases in between. Germline assignment: CDR1 LNHNV and CDR2 YYDKDF (reference sequence). The CDR3 loop reads CATSRSLGSTDTQYF. CDR3 coding DNA: TGTGCCACCAGCAGATCGCTAGGGAGCACAGATACGCAGTATTTT.

The chain recombines TRBV4-1 with TRBJ2-7; D gene ambiguous. Germline CDR1 MGHRA, CDR2 YSYEKL. This CDR3 spans 11 amino acids. Trimming pared 4 bases from V and 7 bases from J, leaving 8 bases between. The CDR3 sequence is CASSLFEEQYF. The CDR3 nucleotides read TGCGCCAGCAGCCTTTTTGAAGAGCAGTACTTC.

Comment on this clonotype: This may arise from a read error, as a much more abundant clone is one base away. The chain is built from TRBV5-5 and TRBJ1-2; 7 bases match TRBD1. Trimming cost V 4 bases and J 5 bases; bases outside gene matches: 8. This CDR3 comprises 14 residues. Germline V gene sequence: CDR1 SGHKS, CDR2 YYEKEE (reference sequence). The CDR3 here is CASSRQGSRYGYTF. The CDR3 DNA sequence: TGTGCCAGCAGCCGACAGGGTAGTCGGTATGGCTACACCTTC.

This clonotype appeared many times. One base away lies a much larger clone, so this may be a sequencing read error. The rearrangement joins TRBV29-1 to TRBJ2-1; 9 bases line up with TRBD2. The better agreement between TRBJ2-7 and the DNA end casts doubt on the J call. The CDR3 contains 14 residues. CDR1 SQVTM and CDR2 ANQGSEA come from the germline V gene. This CDR3 reads CSVQSGGSYNEQYF. The CDR3 region has the DNA TGCAGCGTTCAGAGCGGGGGGTCCTACAATGAGCAGTACTTC.

The sample holds many counts of this clonotype. This rearrangement joins TRBV4-3 to TRBJ1-2, with TRBD1 matching 8 bases. The germline gives CDR1 LGHNA, CDR2 YSLEER. V lost 0 bases to trimming and J lost 3 bases; unmatched junction nucleotides: 9. The CDR3 is 17 amino acids. CDR3 sequence (DNA): TGCGCCAGCAGCCAAGAATGGCAAGGACAGGGTCACTATGGCTACACCTTC. This codes for CASSQEWQGQGHYGYTF.

Points on this clonotype: A read error may explain this, as a much larger clone is one base away. The chain uses TRBV9 and TRBJ2-5; D may be TRBD1 (6 bases). This CDR3 is built from 13 residues. Trimming removed 4 bases at V and 11 bases at J, with 18 bases between. Germline V lookup: CDR1 SGDLS, CDR2 YYNGEE. CDR3 DNA sequence: TGTGCCAGCAGCTTGCAACAGGGAAATGAGCAGTACTTC. This translates into CASSLQQGNEQYF.

About this clonotype itself: Compared with germline, one end of the junction differs, possibly owing to a read error. The genes are TRBV28 and TRBJ1-5; D is perhaps TRBD1 (5 bases). Per germline, CDR1 MDHEN and CDR2 SYDVKM. The CDR3 consists of 15 residues. The CDR3 sequence is CTSFPGQGPLQPQHF. The DNA for the CDR3 is TGTACCAGCTTCCCCGGGCAGGGACCCCTTCAGCCCCAGCATTTT.